This TCR beta chain was sequenced during a study of blood T cell repertoires in COVID-19 (TCRdb year 2020). In the study overall: The collaborator samples originated in the United States, Italy and Spain and spanned the acute and convalescent phases of COVID-19. The prospective study material was composed of cDNA or gDNA derived from T cells, B-cell-depleted T cells, or PBMCs. Sample metadata almost always included a de-identified subject ID, COVID-19 status, age in years and sex. The dataset comprised deeply sampled blood TCRbeta repertoires from subjects exposed to, actively infected with, or recovered from COVID-19. Where HLA class I and class II types were available, the types were taken from metadata supplied by the sample provider, not from assay-based typing. The repertoires were made available in a free public database intended to serve as a resource for research on the immune response to SARS-CoV-2. The samples were drawn from the first 160 participants of the ongoing ImmuneRACE study and from 950 to 1,500 subjects provided by 6 global collaborators.

TCRbeta CDR3 regions were amplified from genomic DNA by means of the immunoSEQ Assay, a bias-controlled multiplex PCR. The authors' analysis ran thus. The number of nucleated cells in each sample was estimated from the amplification of reference gene primers within the assay. To quantify the absolute abundance of each unique TCRbeta CDR3 rearrangement, sequence reads were collapsed and filtered. For each sample, productive Simpson clonality was calculated by taking the square root of Simpson's diversity index across productive rearrangements. As stored in TCRdb, this immuneACCESS dataset retains in-frame rearrangements with V and J assigned. A fraction of the clones does not appear; measured against another copy, unresolved V genes explain less than half of the discrepancy, and the remainder lacks a known reason. D and trimming come from the DNA, and the V and J calls and clone size come from that table. This sample has 310,000 or so clones in its table, and about 91% of those were observed once. Clones ranked in the top ten supply 8.5% to 10% of the sample.

Sequences SGHTA (CDR1) and FQGTGA (CDR2) are obtained from the germline V gene. From the cysteine up to the phenylalanine, the CDR3 has a length of 13 residues. The kept DNA is CDR3 alone, 39 bases in frame from the first base. Deletion took 3 bases off V and 8 bases off J, with a span of 11 bases between the germline ends. Enrolling through a virtual design, the prospective study's participants ranged in age from roughly 18 to 95 years and lived across roughly 23 United States geographic areas. In the prospective study, participants were assigned to cohorts based on the clinical history participants reported in a screening survey and a study questionnaire. For ImmuneRACE Cohort 3, a participant was defined as recovered based on two consecutive negative NP/OP PCR tests, clearance by a healthcare professional, or resolution of symptoms. Each participant in the prospective study had whole blood, serum and a nasopharyngeal or oropharyngeal swab collected by mobile phlebotomists. Prospective study participants could optionally give additional blood draws and questionnaires over an approximately 2-month period. Before DNA extraction, prospective study blood samples were shipped either frozen or at room temperature.

What the study reported, not specific to this receptor: The quantity of clinical and demographic metadata differed by source and by participant and was supplied without curation.

As for this clone: It has no known antigen specificity. Base qualities were left out, and no much larger clone turns up one base away.

Sequenced material: PBMCs or T cells enriched from blood (not recorded which). This chain is built from TRBV7-3 and TRBJ2-1; TRBD2 is possibly the D segment (6 matching bases). This TCR was sampled from a woman aged 18-35 years who had recovered from COVID-19. The CDR3 corresponds to CASSFGPGDEQFF. The DNA sequence reads TGTGCCAGCAGCTTCGGTCCGGGGGATGAGCAGTTCTTC.